This TCR beta chain was captured by sequencing in a study of T and B cells in COVID-19 patients. Study-level information: Of roughly 22 active-infection patients, about a dozen were critically ill with mechanical ventilation or extracorporeal membrane oxygenation. Regarding the study as a whole: In COVID-19 patients, T cell receptor beta variable and joining gene use was reportedly strongly skewed.

Multiplex PCR with BIOMED2 TRB-A/B primer pools amplified TRB rearrangements. TCRdb used MiXCR to reprocess the multiplex PCR reads, holding one entry per CDR3 protein. The data hold 2,100 or so distinct CDR3 sequences, with about 23% observed a single time. The CDR3 spans 17 residues. Per the germline V gene, CDR1 is SGHVS and CDR2 is FNYEAQ. Germline trimming cut 1 base from V and 2 bases from J; bases unmatched to any gene: 7. Each TRB amplification used roughly 220-550 ng of genomic DNA from blood. This clonotype appeared a few times. Its specificity is unknown. The chain links TRBV7-6 to TRBJ2-3; 9 positions agree with TRBD2. This receptor was obtained from a human donor with active COVID-19. Sequencing was carried out using blood. In DNA form, the CDR3 reads TGTGCCAGCAGCTTAGTATTGGCGGGAGGGATCACAGATACGCAGTATTTT. Residues: CASSLVLAGGITDTQYF.